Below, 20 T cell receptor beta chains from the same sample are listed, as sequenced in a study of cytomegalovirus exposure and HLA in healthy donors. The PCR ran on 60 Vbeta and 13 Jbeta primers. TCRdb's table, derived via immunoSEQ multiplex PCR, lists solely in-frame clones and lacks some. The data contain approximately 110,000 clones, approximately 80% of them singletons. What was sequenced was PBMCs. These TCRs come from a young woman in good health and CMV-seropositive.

The CDR3 sequence is CASGSSYEQYF. The CDR3 nucleotides are TGTGCCAGCGGGAGCTCCTACGAGCAGTACTTC. The chain links TRBV28 to TRBJ2-7, with a weak D call TRBD2 (5 bases). Deletions cut 8 bases from V and 0 bases from J, with 5 bases between. The germline gives CDR1 MDHEN, CDR2 SYDVKM. The CDR3 is 11 residues long.

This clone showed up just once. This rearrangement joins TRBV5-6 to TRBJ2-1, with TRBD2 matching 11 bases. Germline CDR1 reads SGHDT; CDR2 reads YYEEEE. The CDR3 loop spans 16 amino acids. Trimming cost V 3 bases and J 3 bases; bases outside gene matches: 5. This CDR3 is CASSSGLAGYYNEQFF. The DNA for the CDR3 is TGTGCCAGCAGCTCCGGACTAGCGGGCTACTACAATGAGCAGTTCTTC.

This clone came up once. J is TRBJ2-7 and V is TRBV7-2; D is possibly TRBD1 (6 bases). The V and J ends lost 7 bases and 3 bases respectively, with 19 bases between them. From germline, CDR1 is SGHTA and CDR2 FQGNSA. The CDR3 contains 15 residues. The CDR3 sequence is CASKEDPGHFYEQYF. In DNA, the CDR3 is TGTGCCAGCAAGGAGGATCCGGGACACTTCTACGAGCAGTACTTC.

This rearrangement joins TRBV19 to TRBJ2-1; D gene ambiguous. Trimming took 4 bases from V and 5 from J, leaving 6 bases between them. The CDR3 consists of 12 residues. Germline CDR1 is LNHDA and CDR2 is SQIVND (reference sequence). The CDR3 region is CASSTPHNEQFF. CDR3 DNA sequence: TGTGCCAGTAGTACTCCTCACAATGAGCAGTTCTTC.

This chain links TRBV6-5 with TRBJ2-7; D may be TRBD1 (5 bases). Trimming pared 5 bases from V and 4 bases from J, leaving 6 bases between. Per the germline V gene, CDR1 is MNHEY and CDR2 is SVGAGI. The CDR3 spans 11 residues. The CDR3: CASSTGYEQYF. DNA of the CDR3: TGTGCCAGCAGTACAGGTTACGAGCAGTACTTC.

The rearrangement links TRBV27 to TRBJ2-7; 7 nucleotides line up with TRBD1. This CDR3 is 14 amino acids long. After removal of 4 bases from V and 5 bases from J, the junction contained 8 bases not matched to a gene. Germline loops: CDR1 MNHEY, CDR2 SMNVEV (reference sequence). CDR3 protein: CASSSLNRGHEQYF. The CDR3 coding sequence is TGTGCCAGCAGTTCCCTTAACAGGGGCCACGAGCAGTACTTC.

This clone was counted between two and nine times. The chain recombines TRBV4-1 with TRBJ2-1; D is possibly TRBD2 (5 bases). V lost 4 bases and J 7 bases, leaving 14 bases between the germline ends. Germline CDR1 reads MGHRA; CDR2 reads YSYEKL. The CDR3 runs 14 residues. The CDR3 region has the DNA TGCGCCAGCAGCCCACTCCTAGCTCGTAATGAGCAGTTCTTC. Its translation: CASSPLLARNEQFF.

CDR3 residues: CATSAGLVYNEQFF. The CDR3, as DNA: TGTGCCACCAGCGCCGGTCTGGTGTACAATGAGCAGTTCTTC. The chain uses TRBV15 and TRBJ2-1; D gene ambiguous. The CDR3 totals 14 residues. Germline V gene data show CDR1 as LNHNV and CDR2 as YYDKDF (reference sequence). Trimming stripped 5 bases from V and 4 bases from J, with 12 bases between.

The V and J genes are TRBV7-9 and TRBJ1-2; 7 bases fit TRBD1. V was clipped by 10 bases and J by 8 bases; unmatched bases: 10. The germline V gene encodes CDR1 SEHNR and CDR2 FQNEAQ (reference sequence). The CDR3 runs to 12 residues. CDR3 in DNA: TGTGCCATAAGGAGACAGGGAAACGGCTACACCTTC. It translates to CAIRRQGNGYTF.

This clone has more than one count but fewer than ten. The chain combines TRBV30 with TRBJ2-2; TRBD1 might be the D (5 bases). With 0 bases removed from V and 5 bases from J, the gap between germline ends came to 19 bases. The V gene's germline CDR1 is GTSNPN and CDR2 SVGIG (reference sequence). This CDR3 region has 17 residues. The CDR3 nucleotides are TGTGCCTGGAGTGTATGGGCAGGGCCCCGAAGAACCGGGGAGCTGTTTTTT. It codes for CAWSVWAGPRRTGELFF.

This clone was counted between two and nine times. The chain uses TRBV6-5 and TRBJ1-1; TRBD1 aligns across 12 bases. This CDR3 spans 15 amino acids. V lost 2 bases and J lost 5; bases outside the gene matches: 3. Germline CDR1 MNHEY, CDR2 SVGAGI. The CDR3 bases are TGTGCCAGCAGTTACATGGGACAGGGGGCGACTGAAGCTTTCTTT. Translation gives CASSYMGQGATEAFF.

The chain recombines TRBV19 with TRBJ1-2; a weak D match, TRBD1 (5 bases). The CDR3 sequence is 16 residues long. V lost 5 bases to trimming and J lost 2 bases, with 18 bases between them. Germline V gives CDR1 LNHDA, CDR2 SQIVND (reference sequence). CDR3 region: CASSFPMSQGNYGYTF. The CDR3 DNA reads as TGTGCCAGTAGTTTCCCAATGTCCCAGGGAAACTATGGCTACACCTTC.

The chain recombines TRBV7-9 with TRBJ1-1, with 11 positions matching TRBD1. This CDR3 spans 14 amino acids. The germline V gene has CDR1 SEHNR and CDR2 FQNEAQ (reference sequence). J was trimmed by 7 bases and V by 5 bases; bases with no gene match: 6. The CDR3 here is CASSGGTGGVEAFF. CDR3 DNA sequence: TGTGCCAGCAGCGGAGGGACAGGGGGAGTTGAAGCTTTCTTT.

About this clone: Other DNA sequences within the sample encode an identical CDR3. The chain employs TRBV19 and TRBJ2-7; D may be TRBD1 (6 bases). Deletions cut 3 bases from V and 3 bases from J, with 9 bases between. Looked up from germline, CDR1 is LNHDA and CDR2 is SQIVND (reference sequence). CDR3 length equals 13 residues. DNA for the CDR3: TGTGCCAGTAGTATCTCACAGGGCTACGAGCAGTACTTC. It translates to CASSISQGYEQYF. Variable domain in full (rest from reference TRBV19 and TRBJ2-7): DGGITQSPKYLFRKEGQNVTLSCEQNLNHDAMYWYRQDPGQGLRLIYYSQIVNDFQKGDIAEGYSVSREKKESFPLTVTSAQKNPTAFYLCASSISQGYEQYFGPGTRLTVT.

The CDR3 coding sequence is TGCGCCAGCAGGATCGGGACAGGGGACGGCTACACCTTC. This encodes CASRIGTGDGYTF. The chain uses TRBV5-1 and TRBJ1-2; 10 positions agree with TRBD1. The germline CDR1 and CDR2 sequences are SGHRS and YFSETQ. The CDR3 is 13 amino acids. Germline trimming cut 5 bases from V and 8 bases from J; bases unmatched to any gene: 6.

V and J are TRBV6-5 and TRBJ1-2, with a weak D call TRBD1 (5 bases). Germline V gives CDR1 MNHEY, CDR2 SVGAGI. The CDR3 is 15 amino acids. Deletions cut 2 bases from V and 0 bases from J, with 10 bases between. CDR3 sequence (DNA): TGTGCCAGCAGTTACCAGGCAGGGTCTAACTATGGCTACACCTTC. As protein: CASSYQAGSNYGYTF.

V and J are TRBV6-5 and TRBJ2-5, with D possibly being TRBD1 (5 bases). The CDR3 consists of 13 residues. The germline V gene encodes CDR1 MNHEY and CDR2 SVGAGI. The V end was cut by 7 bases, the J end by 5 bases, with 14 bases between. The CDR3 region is CASTDGGAETQYF. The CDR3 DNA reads TGTGCCAGCACCGATGGTGGGGCTGAGACCCAGTACTTC.

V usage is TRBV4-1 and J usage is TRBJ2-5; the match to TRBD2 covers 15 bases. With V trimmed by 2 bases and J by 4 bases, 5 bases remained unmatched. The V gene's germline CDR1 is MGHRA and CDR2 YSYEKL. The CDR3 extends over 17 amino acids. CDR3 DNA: TGCGCCAGCAGCCAAAAAGGGGGACTAGCGGGAGGAGAGACCCAGTACTTC. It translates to CASSQKGGLAGGETQYF.

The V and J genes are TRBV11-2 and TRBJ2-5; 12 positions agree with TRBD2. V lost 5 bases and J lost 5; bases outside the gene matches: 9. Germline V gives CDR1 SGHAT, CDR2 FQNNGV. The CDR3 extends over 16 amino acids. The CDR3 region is CASSKLAGGPPETQYF. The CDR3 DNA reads TGTGCCAGCAGCAAGCTAGCGGGAGGGCCCCCGGAGACCCAGTACTTC.

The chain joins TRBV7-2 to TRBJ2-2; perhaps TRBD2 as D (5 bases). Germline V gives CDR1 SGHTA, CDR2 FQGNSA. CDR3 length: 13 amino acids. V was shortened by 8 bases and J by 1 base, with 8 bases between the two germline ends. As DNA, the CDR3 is TGTGCCAGCGGGAGCTGGAACACCGGGGAGCTGTTTTTT. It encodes CASGSWNTGELFF.